This TCR beta chain was sequenced for a study of T-cell reconstitution after alpha-beta-depleted transplantation in children. This clonotype was detected a few times. Preparation of the TCRbeta library involved a method that used unique molecular identifiers. TCRdb reanalysed the PCR reads using MiXCR and keeps one entry per CDR3 protein. Of 450,000 to 600,000 distinct CDR3 sequences in the sample, approximately 20% were seen once. Germline lookup yields CDR1 LNHDA and CDR2 SQIVND (reference sequence). The CDR3 length is 16 residues. V gave up 7 bases and J gave up 3 bases, with 20 bases separating them.

Sequences were derived from PBMCs from the stem cell graft donor, sampled from the stem cell graft. This rearrangement joins TRBV19 to TRBJ2-3; TRBD2 might be the D (6 bases). The source of this sequence is a human donor who donated a stem cell graft to a child with acute lymphoblastic leukemia. CDR3 sequence: CASIPSHGGSTDTQYF. In DNA form, the CDR3 reads TGTGCCAGTATCCCCTCTCACGGGGGTAGTACAGATACGCAGTATTTT.